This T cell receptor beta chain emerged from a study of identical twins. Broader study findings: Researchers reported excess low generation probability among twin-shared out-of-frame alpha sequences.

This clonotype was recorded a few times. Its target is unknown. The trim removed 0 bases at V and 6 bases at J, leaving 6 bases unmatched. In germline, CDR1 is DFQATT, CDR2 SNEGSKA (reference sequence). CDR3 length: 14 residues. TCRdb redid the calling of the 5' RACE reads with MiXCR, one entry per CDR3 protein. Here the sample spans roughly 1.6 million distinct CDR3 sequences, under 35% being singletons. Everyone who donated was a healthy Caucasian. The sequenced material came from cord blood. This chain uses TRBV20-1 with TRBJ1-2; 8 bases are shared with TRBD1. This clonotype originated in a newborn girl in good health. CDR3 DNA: TGCAGTGCTAGAGATTGGGCAGGGGGCGATGGCTACACCTTC. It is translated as CSARDWAGGDGYTF.